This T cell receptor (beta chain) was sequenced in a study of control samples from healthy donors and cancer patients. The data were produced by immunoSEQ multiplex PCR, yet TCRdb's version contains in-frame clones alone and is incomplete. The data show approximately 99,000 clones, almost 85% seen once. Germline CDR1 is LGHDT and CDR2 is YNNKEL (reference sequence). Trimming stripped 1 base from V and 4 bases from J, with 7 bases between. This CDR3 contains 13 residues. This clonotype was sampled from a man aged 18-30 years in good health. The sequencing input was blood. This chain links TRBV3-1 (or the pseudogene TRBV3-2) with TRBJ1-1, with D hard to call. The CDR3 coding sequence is TGTGCCAGCAGCCAAGCCGGGTCCACTGAAGCTTTCTTT. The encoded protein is CASSQAGSTEAFF.